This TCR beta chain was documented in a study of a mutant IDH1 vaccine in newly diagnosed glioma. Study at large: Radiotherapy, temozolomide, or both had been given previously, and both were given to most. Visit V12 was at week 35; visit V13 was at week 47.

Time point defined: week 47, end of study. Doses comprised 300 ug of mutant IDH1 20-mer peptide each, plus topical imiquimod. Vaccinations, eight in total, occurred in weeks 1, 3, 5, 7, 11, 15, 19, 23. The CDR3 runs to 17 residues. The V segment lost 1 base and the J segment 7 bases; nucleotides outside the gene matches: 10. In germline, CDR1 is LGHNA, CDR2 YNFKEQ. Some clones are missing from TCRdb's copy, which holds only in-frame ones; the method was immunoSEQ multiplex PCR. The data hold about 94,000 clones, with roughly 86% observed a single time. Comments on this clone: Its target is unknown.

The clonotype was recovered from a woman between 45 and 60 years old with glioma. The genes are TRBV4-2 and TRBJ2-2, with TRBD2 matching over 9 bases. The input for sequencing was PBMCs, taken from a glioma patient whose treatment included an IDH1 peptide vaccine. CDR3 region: CASSQVGASGNDGELFF. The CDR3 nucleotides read TGTGCCAGCAGCCAAGTAGGAGCTAGCGGGAACGACGGGGAGCTGTTTTTT.